This T cell receptor (beta chain) was profiled in a study of shared clonotypes between healthy human individuals (dated by TCRdb to 2020 to 2022). Some background on the complete study: A few men and two women, aged 18 to 49 years, made up the cohort. For each donor, CD4 naive and CD4 memory were each run on three plates, CD8 naive on two plates, and CD8 memory on one plate. Blood TCR repertoires of 5 or 6 healthy adults were deeply sequenced to estimate repertoire size and the extent of clonotype sharing between individuals. To increase sequencing depth and limit assay-specific biases, TCR repertoire library preparation and sequencing were carried out by different laboratories using diverse techniques. Leukapheresis yielded between about 0.8 and 9.5 billion PBMCs per donor. General study outcomes and caveats: Compared with non-shared clonotypes, the clonotypes found in all four sorted-subset donors had higher generation probabilities. Estimated clonotype richness was generally larger for naive than for memory subsets. Around 5.4% of naive CD4, 3% to 3.5% of naive CD8, roughly 2.4% of memory CD4, and approximately 0.4% of memory CD8 clonotypes were shared across several donors. Because the study included only a small number of donors, the genetic and exposure-history diversity represented was limited. Pairwise subsampling indicated that sequencing depth was expected to affect the degree of clonotype sharing among donors. Sampling was restricted to blood, and TCR repertoires in tissue are likely to differ from TCR repertoires in blood. Even with the large sequencing depth, rarefaction of the sorted-subset datasets indicated that sequencing was incomplete.

Concerning this clone: What antigen it recognizes has not been identified. It has no much larger one-base neighbor in the sample; base qualities were not kept.

In the germline V gene (reference sequence), CDR1 corresponds to SGHNT and CDR2 to YYREEE. The CDR3 runs 13 amino acids, cysteine and phenylalanine included. Only the CDR3 part of the read is kept: 39 bases, read in frame from the first base. Trimming costs V 1 base and J 5 bases, and their ends lie 6 bases apart. TCR CDR3 regions were amplified from genomic DNA by multiplex PCR using the deep immunoSEQ assay. Extracted genomic DNA from each cell subset was distributed evenly across all wells of several immunoSEQ 96-well plates, and each plate was treated as a replicate. For sorted subsets, about 220 ng of genomic DNA, equivalent to some 33,000 T cell genomes, went into each replicate PCR. Purified libraries were measured with a Qubit 3.0 fluorometer, size-checked on a Bioanalyzer 2100, and measured again with the KAPA Library Quantification kit. Every immunoSEQ 96-well plate was sequenced on a dedicated single-read 150-cycle Illumina NextSeq 550 flow cell. In the source study's methods: Because the immunoSEQ output held only junctional sequences and lacked quality scores, the filtering could not match the filtering applied to full-length reads. Sequences were annotated with PyIR, a Python wrapper for IgBLAST v1.9, using IMGT germline references to assign V/J genes and CDR3. Any read was removed if the V/J assignment was weak (E-value above 1e-6), the CDR3 was missing, or the read contained stop codons, out-of-frame junctions, or ambiguous translated residues. V3J clonotypes were defined as sequences sharing an identical inferred V gene, J gene, and CDR3 amino acid sequence. Percentage overlap between repertoires was calculated by dividing the number of shared unique clonotypes by the size of the smaller repertoire. Three approaches were used to assess repertoire richness: RTK rarefaction, the Chao1 estimator, and Recon v2.1 estimates of unobserved clonotypes. OLGA was used to compute generation probabilities for all TCRbeta clonotypes that the gDNA method yielded from four donors. TCRdb took over this immuneACCESS table, retaining in-frame rearrangements with V and J assigned. Such tables are incomplete; in checked studies, under half of the missing clones stem from an unresolved V gene, and the remainder is unexplained. Clone size and V and J calls were adopted from that table, with D and trimming inferred from the DNA. The sample records approximately 1,000,000 clones, 78% of which are singletons. More than 0.5% of the sample comes from the top ten.

Healthy HIV-negative adults with no recently reported acute infections or vaccinations were included as donors. All donors were Caucasian adults living in Nashville, Tennessee, USA. Magnetic negative selection was used to enrich CD4+ T cells, after which naive cells were positively selected on CD45RA and the negative fraction became the memory subset. After blood collection by leukapheresis, PBMCs were isolated using Ficoll-Histopaque density gradient centrifugation and then cryopreserved in the vapor phase of liquid nitrogen. Analytical flow cytometry was used to check the purity and quantity of every magnetically sorted T cell population. Genomic DNA was isolated from each sorted fraction and quantified by UV absorbance on a Nanodrop 2000c.

The clonotype originates from a man aged 18-30 years in good health. Some clones in this sample may be carry-over from other donors' samples. This sequence uses TRBV5-4 and TRBJ2-2, with the D gene uncertain. The specimen sequenced was memory CD4+ T cells from PBMCs. Reading the label with the study, this specimen's cell subset or site is: CD45RA-negative fraction. The CDR3 loop reads CASSLSQTGELFF. Here is the DNA: TGTGCCAGCAGCTTGAGTCAAACCGGGGAGCTGTTTTTT.